Below, 17 T cell receptor beta chains from the same sample are listed, as sequenced in a study of CD8 T cells in Susac syndrome. Random hexamers were used to reverse transcribe an amount of about 0.45 to 1 ug RNA. TCRdb redid the calling of the immunoSEQ multiplex PCR reads with MiXCR, one entry per CDR3 protein. This sample has roughly 400,000 distinct CDR3 sequences; around 85% occur once, and the top ten carry 0.12%. Sequencing was performed on CD8+ T cells from PBMCs. The source of these receptors is a human donor with multiple sclerosis.

The chain is built from TRBV7-9 and TRBJ1-2; no firm D call. The CDR3 totals 11 residues. The V and J ends lost 5 bases and 3 bases respectively, with 4 bases between them. Per the germline V gene, CDR1 is SEHNR and CDR2 is FQNEAQ (reference sequence). In DNA, the CDR3 is TGTGCCAGCAGCAAAGACTATGGCTACACCTTC. Amino acid sequence: CASSKDYGYTF.

This clonotype was recorded many times. The gene calls are TRBV5-6 and TRBJ1-1, with D possibly TRBD1 on 5 matching bases. The CDR3 runs to 13 residues. CDR1 and CDR2 from the germline V gene are SGHDT and YYEEEE. Trimming removed 5 bases from V and 1 base from J, with 9 bases in between. The CDR3 region is CASSLDRNTEAFF. The CDR3 DNA reads TGTGCCAGCAGTCTAGACAGGAACACTGAAGCTTTCTTT.

The V and J genes are TRBV4-1 and TRBJ2-7; no clear D gene. The V gene's germline CDR1 is MGHRA and CDR2 YSYEKL. The CDR3 runs to 15 residues. Trimming removed 0 bases from V and 2 bases from J, with 11 bases in between. In DNA, the CDR3 is TGCGCCAGCAGCCAAGAGAGGTACGGTACCTACGAGCAGTACTTC. Encoded protein: CASSQERYGTYEQYF.

This CDR3 reads CASSPGTGALDTQYF. CDR3 coding DNA: TGTGCCAGCAGCCCCGGCACGGGGGCCCTAGATACGCAGTATTTT. The chain employs TRBV11-2 and TRBJ2-3; tentatively, D is TRBD1 or TRBD2 (6 bases each). V was pared by 5 bases and J by 5 bases, with 17 bases between. In germline, CDR1 is SGHAT, CDR2 FQNNGV. The CDR3 is 15 residues long.

CDR3 amino acids: CASSPGLGDNEQFF. DNA of the CDR3: TGCGCCAGCAGCCCGGGACTAGGGGACAATGAGCAGTTCTTC. The gene calls are TRBV5-1 and TRBJ2-1; 8 positions agree with TRBD2. This CDR3 spans 14 amino acids. The trim removed 4 bases at V and 5 bases at J, leaving 5 bases unmatched. Germline V CDR1 and CDR2: SGHRS, YFSETQ.

This chain links TRBV30 with TRBJ2-7; 8 bases fit TRBD2. V was clipped by 1 base and J by 7 bases; unmatched bases: 12. The CDR3 spans 15 residues. Germline CDR1 GTSNPN, CDR2 SVGIG (reference sequence). The CDR3 spells CAWSAYGRALVEQYF. CDR3 sequence (DNA): TGTGCCTGGAGTGCCTACGGGAGGGCCCTGGTAGAGCAGTACTTC.

The rearrangement joins TRBV2 to TRBJ1-1; 7 bases are shared with TRBD1. The CDR3 sequence is 18 residues long. With 4 bases clipped from V and 1 base from J, the junction kept 15 bases outside the gene matches. The germline V gene encodes CDR1 SNHLY and CDR2 FYNNEI. CDR3 sequence: CASSAHEGTGTANTEAFF. CDR3 bases: TGTGCCAGCAGTGCGCATGAAGGGACCGGGACAGCGAACACTGAAGCTTTCTTT.

The chain uses TRBV10-3 and TRBJ1-5; TRBD1 matches 8 bases. V lost 11 bases, J lost 7 bases, and 7 bases stayed unmatched. The CDR3 contains 12 residues. Germline assignment: CDR1 ENHRY and CDR2 SYGVKD. The CDR3 region is CAAGTGEQPQHF. In DNA, the CDR3 is TGTGCCGCAGGGACAGGAGAGCAGCCCCAGCATTTT.

This clonotype showed up just once. The CDR3 spells CASSVELAGLAVHEQFF. In nucleotides, the CDR3 is TGTGCCAGCAGCGTAGAACTAGCGGGCTTAGCAGTCCATGAGCAGTTCTTC. The rearrangement joins TRBV9 to TRBJ2-1; 9 bases fit TRBD2. CDR1 is SGDLS and CDR2 is YYNGEE in the germline V gene. CDR3 length: 17 amino acids. After removal of 0 bases from V and 8 bases from J, the junction contained 12 bases not matched to a gene.

This chain uses TRBV30 with TRBJ2-7; D unresolved. This CDR3 has 12 residues. The germline CDR1 and CDR2 sequences are GTSNPN and SVGIG (reference sequence). Trimming pared 7 bases from V and 3 bases from J, leaving 13 bases between. DNA for the CDR3: TGTGCCTCCTCCGCGGTCGGCTACGAGCAGTACTTC. This gives the protein CASSAVGYEQYF.

The V and J genes are TRBV11-3 and TRBJ2-1; 7 bases fit TRBD1. Germline CDR1 and CDR2: SGHNT and YENEEA. The length of the CDR3 is 16 residues. J gave up 1 base and V 5 bases, and 8 bases lay outside the gene matches. CDR3 region: CASSPSQGKSYNEQFF. The DNA of the CDR3 is TGTGCCAGCAGCCCATCACAGGGGAAATCCTACAATGAGCAGTTCTTC.

The chain carries TRBV27 and TRBJ2-7; D not certain. The CDR3 sequence is 14 residues long. Germline loops: CDR1 MNHEY, CDR2 SMNVEV (reference sequence). V shed 3 bases and J shed 6 bases, with 15 bases lying between them. CDR3 region: CASSFPASGSEQYF. DNA of the CDR3: TGTGCCAGCAGTTTCCCCGCGAGTGGGTCCGAGCAGTACTTC.

The V call is TRBV19, the J call TRBJ1-1; 7 bases agree with TRBD1. V shed 8 bases and J 5 bases; nucleotides not matched to a gene: 5. CDR3 size: 12 residues. Germline CDR1 and CDR2: LNHDA and SQIVND (reference sequence). The CDR3 coding sequence is TGTGCCAGTCTCGAACAGGGGACTGAAGCTTTCTTT. Amino acids: CASLEQGTEAFF.

V usage is TRBV2 and J usage is TRBJ2-7, with D perhaps TRBD2 (5 bases). Germline CDR1 reads SNHLY; CDR2 reads FYNNEI. V was shortened by 3 bases and J by 5 bases, with 14 bases between the two germline ends. This CDR3 region has 14 residues. CDR3 in amino acids: CASSDPGNGDEQYF. For the CDR3, the DNA is TGTGCCAGCAGTGACCCGGGAAATGGGGACGAGCAGTACTTC.

V and J are TRBV19 and TRBJ2-2; unclear D gene. Germline lookup yields CDR1 LNHDA and CDR2 SQIVND (reference sequence). The V gene lost 7 bases and the J gene lost 0 bases, with 6 bases spanning the gap. The CDR3 runs to 13 residues. The CDR3 nucleotides read TGTGCCAGTATAGTCTCGAACACCGGGGAGCTGTTTTTT. It is translated as CASIVSNTGELFF.

Regarding this clonotype: The junction and the germline gene differ at one end; a read error may be behind it. The rearrangement links TRBV27 to TRBJ2-1; D may be TRBD1 (5 bases). The CDR3 sequence is 14 residues long. CDR1 MNHEY and CDR2 SMNVEV come from the germline V gene (reference sequence). CDR3 sequence reads: CASSWGSTANEQSF. CDR3 nucleotide sequence: TGTGCCAGCAGTTGGGGTTCGACAGCAAATGAGCAGTCCTTC.

The chain carries TRBV5-1 and TRBJ1-1; 8 nucleotides line up with TRBD1. Germline V gene sequence: CDR1 SGHRS, CDR2 YFSETQ. This CDR3 comprises 16 residues. V shed 0 bases and J 1 base; nucleotides not matched to a gene: 5. CDR3 amino acids: CASSLGTGGANTEAFF. DNA for the CDR3: TGCGCCAGCAGCTTGGGTACAGGGGGAGCGAACACTGAAGCTTTCTTT.